This entry concerns a single T cell receptor (beta chain). Study processing details: Reference gene primer amplification yielded estimated nucleated cell counts. Measured with immunoSEQ multiplex PCR; TCRdb has only the in-frame clones, and not every one. The V and J calls and clone size are taken from that table; D and trimming were inferred from the DNA. The sample contains tens of thousands of clones, approximately 87% of which appear only once. The data belong to a study of blood T cell repertoires in COVID-19. About the research overall: Both acute and convalescent COVID-19 samples were obtained from the United States, Italy and Spain. PBMCs, B-cell-depleted T cells, or T cells provided the cDNA or gDNA that made up the material.

The CDR3 loop spans 13 amino acids. Deletions cut 3 bases from V and 0 bases from J, with 5 bases between. The chain couples TRBV12-3 or TRBV12-4 to TRBJ1-2; no reliable D call. The sequenced sample was peripheral blood. This clonotype was obtained from a human donor in a cohort sampled during active COVID-19. The CDR3 coding sequence is TGTGCCAGCAGTTTTGCGACTAACTATGGCTACACCTTC. The encoded protein is CASSFATNYGYTF.